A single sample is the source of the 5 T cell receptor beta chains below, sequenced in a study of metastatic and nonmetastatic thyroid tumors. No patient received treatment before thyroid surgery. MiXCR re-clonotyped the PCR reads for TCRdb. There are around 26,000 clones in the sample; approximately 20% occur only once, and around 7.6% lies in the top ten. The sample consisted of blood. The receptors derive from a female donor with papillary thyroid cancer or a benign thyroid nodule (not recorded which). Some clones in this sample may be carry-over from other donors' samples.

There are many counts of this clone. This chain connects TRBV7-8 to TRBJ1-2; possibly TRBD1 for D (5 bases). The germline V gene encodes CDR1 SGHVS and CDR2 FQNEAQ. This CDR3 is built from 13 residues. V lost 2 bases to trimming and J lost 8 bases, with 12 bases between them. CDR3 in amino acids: CASSLQGITGYTF. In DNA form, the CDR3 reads TGTGCCAGCAGCTTACAGGGTATAACGGGCTACACCTTC.

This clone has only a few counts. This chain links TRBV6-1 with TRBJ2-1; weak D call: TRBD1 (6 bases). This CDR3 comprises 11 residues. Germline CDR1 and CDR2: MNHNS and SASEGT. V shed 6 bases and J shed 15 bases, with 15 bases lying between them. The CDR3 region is CASSAGDRPFF. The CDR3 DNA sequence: TGTGCCAGCAGCGCCGGAGACAGGCCGTTCTTC.

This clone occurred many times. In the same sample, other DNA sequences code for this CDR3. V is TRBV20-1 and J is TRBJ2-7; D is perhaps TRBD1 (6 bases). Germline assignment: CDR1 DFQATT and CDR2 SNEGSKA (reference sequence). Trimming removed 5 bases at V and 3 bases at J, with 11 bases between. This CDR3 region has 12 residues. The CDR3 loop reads CSAAEGDYEQYF. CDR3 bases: TGCAGTGCTGCCGAGGGGGACTACGAGCAGTACTTC.

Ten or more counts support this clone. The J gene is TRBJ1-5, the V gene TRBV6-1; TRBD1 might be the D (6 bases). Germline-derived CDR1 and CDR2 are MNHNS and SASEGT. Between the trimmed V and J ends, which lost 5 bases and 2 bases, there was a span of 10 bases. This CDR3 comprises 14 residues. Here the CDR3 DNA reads TGTGCCAGCAGTCGACAGGACGGCAATCAGCCCCAGCATTTT. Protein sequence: CASSRQDGNQPQHF.

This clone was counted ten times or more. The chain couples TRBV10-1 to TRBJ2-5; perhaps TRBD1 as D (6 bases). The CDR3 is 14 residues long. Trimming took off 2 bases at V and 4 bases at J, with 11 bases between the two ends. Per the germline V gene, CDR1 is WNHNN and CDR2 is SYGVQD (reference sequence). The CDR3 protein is CASSERGSGETQYF. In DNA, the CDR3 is TGCGCCAGCAGTGAGAGGGGGTCCGGAGAGACCCAGTACTTC.